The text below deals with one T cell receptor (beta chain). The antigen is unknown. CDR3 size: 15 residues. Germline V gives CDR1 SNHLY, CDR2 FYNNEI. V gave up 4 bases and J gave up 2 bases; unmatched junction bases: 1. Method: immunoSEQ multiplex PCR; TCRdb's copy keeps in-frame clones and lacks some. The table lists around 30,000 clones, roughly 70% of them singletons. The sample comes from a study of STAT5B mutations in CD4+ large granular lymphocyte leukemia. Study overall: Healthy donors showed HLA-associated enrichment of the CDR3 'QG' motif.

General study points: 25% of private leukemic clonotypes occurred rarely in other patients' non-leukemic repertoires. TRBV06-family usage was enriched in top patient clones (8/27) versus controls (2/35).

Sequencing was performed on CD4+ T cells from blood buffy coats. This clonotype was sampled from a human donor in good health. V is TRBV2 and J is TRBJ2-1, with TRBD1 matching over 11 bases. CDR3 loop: CASSGGQGAYNEQFF. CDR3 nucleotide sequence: TGTGCCAGCAGTGGGGGACAGGGGGCCTACAATGAGCAGTTCTTC.